Following are 23 T cell receptor beta chains from one sample sequenced in a study of blood T cell repertoires in COVID-19. The protocol was immunoSEQ multiplex PCR, while the TCRdb copy is restricted to in-frame clones and leaves out a portion. This table has about 300,000 clones, over 75% appearing once. The material sequenced was PBMCs or T cells enriched from blood (not recorded which). The source is a man under 40 who had recovered from COVID-19.

The rearrangement uses TRBV5-1 and TRBJ2-7; 8 nucleotides agree with TRBD2. The CDR3 runs 18 residues. V trimming: 4 bases; J trimming: 2 bases; junction bases outside the gene matches: 17. CDR1 and CDR2 from the germline V gene are SGHRS and YFSETQ. CDR3 in DNA: TGCGCCAGCAGCCTGGACAGCCCACGGTTTAGCGGGACCTACGAGCAGTACTTC. This encodes CASSLDSPRFSGTYEQYF.

The chain carries TRBV12-3 or TRBV12-4 and TRBJ2-2; D remains ambiguous. V gave up 7 bases and J gave up 8 bases, with 8 bases separating them. This CDR3 is built from 11 residues. The CDR3 DNA reads TGTGCCAGCACCAACGGGGGGGAGCTGTTTTTT. Residues: CASTNGGELFF.

The gene calls are TRBV6-5 and TRBJ2-7; 11 bases agree with TRBD1. J gave up 6 bases and V 2 bases, and 6 bases lay outside the gene matches. Germline V gives CDR1 MNHEY, CDR2 SVGAGI. CDR3 length equals 15 residues. The CDR3 bases are TGTGCCAGCAGTTACGCTGGACAGGGGGCCGGCGAGCAGTACTTC. Translating gives CASSYAGQGAGEQYF.

V is TRBV7-9 and J is TRBJ2-2, with 7 bases that match TRBD1. Germline trimming cut 3 bases from V and 4 bases from J; bases unmatched to any gene: 5. Germline CDR1 reads SEHNR; CDR2 reads FQNEAQ (reference sequence). This CDR3 spans 15 amino acids. The CDR3: CASSFPGGSTGELFF. The CDR3, as DNA: TGTGCCAGCAGCTTCCCAGGGGGATCCACCGGGGAGCTGTTTTTT. Full variable domain (remainder filled in from reference TRBV7-9 and TRBJ2-2): DTGVSQNPRHKITKRGQNVTFRCDPISEHNRLYWYRQTLGQGPEFLTYFQNEAQLEKSRLLSDRFSAERPKGSFSTLEIQRTEQGDSAMYLCASSFPGGSTGELFFGEGSRLTVL.

This clone has just a few counts. This rearrangement joins TRBV11-2 to TRBJ2-1, with D unresolved. V dropped 3 bases and J dropped 4 bases, with 4 bases sitting between them. The length of the CDR3 is 12 residues. Germline loops: CDR1 SGHAT, CDR2 FQNNGV. CDR3 DNA: TGTGCCAGCAGCTTTCCTTACAATGAGCAGTTCTTC. It is translated as CASSFPYNEQFF.

The chain couples TRBV5-5 to TRBJ2-7, with TRBD2 matching 8 bases. Germline V lookup: CDR1 SGHKS, CDR2 YYEKEE (reference sequence). The CDR3 consists of 15 residues. The ends lost 2 bases at V and 3 bases at J; junction bases unmatched: 7. In DNA form, the CDR3 reads TGTGCCAGCAGCTTCCGCGGGGGGCTATACTACGAGCAGTACTTC. Protein: CASSFRGGLYYEQYF. The whole variable domain, remainder taken from reference TRBV5-5 and TRBJ2-7, is DAGVTQSPTHLIKTRGQQVTLRCSPISGHKSVSWYQQVLGQGPQFIFQYYEKEERGRGNFPDRFSARQFPNYSSELNVNALLLGDSALYLCASSFRGGLYYEQYFGPGTRLTVT.

V usage is TRBV24-1 and J usage is TRBJ2-7; TRBD1 matches at 8 bases. Germline loops: CDR1 KGHDR, CDR2 SFDVKD. Germline trimming cut 4 bases from V and 1 base from J; bases unmatched to any gene: 8. This CDR3 is built from 16 residues. CDR3 coding DNA: TGTGCCACCAGTGACCTGGGACAGGCGGGATCCTACGAGCAGTACTTC. Translating gives CATSDLGQAGSYEQYF.

The genes are TRBV6-5 and TRBJ1-2, with D uncertain. The CDR3 totals 15 residues. V lost 5 bases, J lost 4 bases, and 17 bases lay in between. The germline CDR1 and CDR2 sequences are MNHEY and SVGAGI. CDR3 nucleotide sequence: TGTGCCAGCAGTCCGTCTTTTGAGGGTGGCTATGGCTACACCTTC. This codes for CASSPSFEGGYGYTF.

The chain recombines TRBV11-2 with TRBJ2-5, with TRBD1 matching over 9 bases. Germline loops: CDR1 SGHAT, CDR2 FQNNGV. This CDR3 is built from 13 residues. Trimming cost V 9 bases and J 2 bases; bases outside gene matches: 4. The CDR3 region has the DNA TGTGCCAGTACAGGGGGCAATCAAGAGACCCAGTACTTC. Its translation is CASTGGNQETQYF.

V usage is TRBV2 and J usage is TRBJ2-3; TRBD2 matches 10 bases. Unmatched junction bases numbered 3, after V lost 4 bases and J lost 5 bases. Germline values: CDR1 SNHLY, CDR2 FYNNEI. The CDR3 is 14 amino acids. The CDR3 DNA follows: TGTGCCAGCAGTGCGGGACTAGCGATAGATACGCAGTATTTT. The encoded protein is CASSAGLAIDTQYF.

V is TRBV7-8 and J is TRBJ2-5; D perhaps matches TRBD2 (5 bases). V was trimmed by 1 base and J by 3 bases, leaving 15 bases between them. Germline CDR1 SGHVS, CDR2 FQNEAQ. This CDR3 has 16 amino acids. The CDR3 nucleotides are TGTGCCAGCAGCTTAGTAGCGAGACATAAGGAAGAGACCCAGTACTTC. It is translated as CASSLVARHKEETQYF.

A single count supports this clone. This sequence joins TRBV11-3 and TRBJ2-7, with 8 bases identical to TRBD2. The ends lost 1 base at V and 7 bases at J; junction bases unmatched: 15. The CDR3 totals 17 residues. The V gene's germline CDR1 is SGHNT and CDR2 YENEEA. The CDR3 DNA follows: TGTGCCAGCAGCTTAGGCCTCCTCACGGGAGGGCCTGGTGAGCAGTACTTC. This encodes CASSLGLLTGGPGEQYF.

The chain uses TRBV24-1 and TRBJ2-1; no firm D call. CDR3 length: 15 amino acids. The V gene's germline CDR1 is KGHDR and CDR2 SFDVKD. Trimming removed 1 base at V and 4 bases at J, with 10 bases between. DNA of the CDR3: TGTGCCACCAGTGATTTCCCGCCCAGGTACAATGAGCAGTTCTTC. It specifies CATSDFPPRYNEQFF.

The chain carries TRBV4-1 and TRBJ2-5; 13 positions agree with TRBD2. V gave up 0 bases and J gave up 3 bases; unmatched junction bases: 4. This CDR3 has 17 amino acids. Germline values: CDR1 MGHRA, CDR2 YSYEKL. The CDR3, as DNA: TGCGCCAGCAGCCAAGATCTACTAGCGGGGGGGGAAGAGACCCAGTACTTC. It translates to CASSQDLLAGGEETQYF.

This rearrangement joins TRBV7-9 to TRBJ1-5; no definite D call. The V gene's germline CDR1 is SEHNR and CDR2 FQNEAQ (reference sequence). This CDR3 is built from 14 residues. V was cut by 1 base and J by 6 bases, with 10 bases left in between. The CDR3 DNA is TGTGCCAGCAGCTTAGATTACACGATTCAGCCCCAGCATTTT. This codes for CASSLDYTIQPQHF.

This clone was picked up a small number of times. The V and J genes are TRBV4-2 and TRBJ2-7; D is ambiguous. The CDR3 has 15 residues. V lost 0 bases and J 3 bases, leaving 12 bases between the germline ends. CDR1 and CDR2 (germline): LGHNA, YNFKEQ. CDR3 loop: CASSQEVTEHYEQYF. CDR3 nucleotides: TGTGCCAGCAGCCAAGAAGTAACAGAACACTACGAGCAGTACTTC.

A remark on this clone: Sequence at one end of the junction differs from germline and may be a read error. For the CDR3, the DNA is TGCGCCGGCAGCGCCGGGACAGGGGCCGTGGAGACCCAGTACTTC. Translated: CAGSAGTGAVETQYF. The chain couples TRBV5-1 to TRBJ2-5; 10 nucleotides agree with TRBD1. Germline values: CDR1 SGHRS, CDR2 YFSETQ. The CDR3 runs to 15 residues.

This rearrangement joins TRBV27 to TRBJ2-7, with 8 bases matching TRBD1. V lost 0 bases, J lost 4 bases, and 8 bases stayed unmatched. CDR3 length equals 16 residues. CDR1 is MNHEY and CDR2 is SMNVEV in the germline V gene (reference sequence). Here the CDR3 reads CASSLSPGQGAYEQYF. CDR3 sequence (DNA): TGTGCCAGCAGTTTATCCCCAGGGCAGGGGGCTTACGAGCAGTACTTC.

This clone appeared a single time. The CDR3 loop is CASSLDRQGNQPQHF. CDR3 DNA sequence: TGTGCCAGCAGCTTAGATCGGCAGGGCAATCAGCCCCAGCATTTT. The chain links TRBV11-2 to TRBJ1-5; D is uncertain. Trimming shortened V by 0 bases and J by 2 bases, and 8 bases separated the two germline ends. The CDR3 extends over 15 amino acids. Germline V gene lookup returns CDR1 SGHAT and CDR2 FQNNGV.

The chain is built from TRBV13 and TRBJ2-4, with 12 bases aligning to TRBD2. Looked up from germline, CDR1 is PRHDT and CDR2 is FYEKMQ (reference sequence). The CDR3 length is 20 residues. V was clipped by 0 bases and J by 0 bases; unmatched bases: 9. The CDR3 nucleotides read TGTGCCAGCAGCTTAGGGTCGCGGACTAGCGGGGTTCTAGCCAAAAACATTCAGTACTTC. Translating it yields CASSLGSRTSGVLAKNIQYF.

This chain links TRBV4-1 with TRBJ2-3; D is possibly TRBD2 (6 bases). The CDR3 totals 16 residues. Trimming pared 1 base from V and 2 bases from J, leaving 13 bases between. Germline CDR1 MGHRA, CDR2 YSYEKL. This CDR3 reads CASSQVLGGFTDTQYF. The CDR3 DNA follows: TGCGCCAGCAGCCAAGTCCTGGGGGGTTTCACAGATACGCAGTATTTT.

This chain connects TRBV6-1 to TRBJ2-6, with 9 bases matching TRBD1. The CDR3 loop spans 17 amino acids. Germline CDR1 reads MNHNS; CDR2 reads SASEGT. V shed 4 bases, J shed 0 bases, and the junction held 4 bases outside the gene matches. The CDR3 nucleotides read TGTGCCAGCAGTGCACAGGGGGCGAGCTCTGGGGCCAACGTCCTGACTTTC. It codes for CASSAQGASSGANVLTF.

This chain uses TRBV6-6 with TRBJ2-7, with 9 positions matching TRBD1. Germline lookup yields CDR1 MNHNY and CDR2 SVGAGI (reference sequence). V was clipped by 2 bases and J by 4 bases; unmatched bases: 9. CDR3 length: 16 residues. In DNA form, the CDR3 reads TGTGCCAGCAGTTACCTCCCCAAGACAGGGGGGTACGAGCAGTACTTC. Its translation: CASSYLPKTGGYEQYF.